A single sample is the source of the 24 T cell receptor beta chains below, sequenced in a study of cytomegalovirus exposure and HLA in healthy donors. In the PCR, 60 Vbeta and 13 Jbeta primers were used. Only in-frame clones appear in the TCRdb table, and some are missing; sequencing was by immunoSEQ multiplex PCR. The sample shows 95,000 to 120,000 clones, over 70% of them seen only once. Specimen: PBMCs. These TCRs come from a woman between 40 and 55 years old in good health and CMV-seropositive.

This clone has a single count. V gene TRBV4-2 combines with J gene TRBJ2-4, with TRBD1 matching 8 bases. Germline CDR1 is LGHNA and CDR2 is YNFKEQ. CDR3 length: 17 amino acids. The V gene end was trimmed by 4 bases and the J gene end by 8 bases; junction bases not matched to a gene: 16. DNA for the CDR3: TGTGCCAGCAGCCCTCGACAGGGGATGGGTGGAATTGACATTCAGTACTTC. This gives the protein CASSPRQGMGGIDIQYF.

This chain links TRBV29-1 with TRBJ2-7; 8 bases map to TRBD2. Per the germline V gene, CDR1 is SQVTM and CDR2 is ANQGSEA. The CDR3 covers 13 residues. After removal of 7 bases from V and 2 bases from J, the junction contained 7 bases not matched to a gene. The CDR3 DNA reads TGCAGCGCCACGACTAGCGATCCCTACGAGCAGTACTTC. This gives the protein CSATTSDPYEQYF.

The rearrangement uses TRBV7-9 and TRBJ2-7, with D perhaps TRBD1 (5 bases). Germline values: CDR1 SEHNR, CDR2 FQNEAQ (reference sequence). This CDR3 has 15 residues. V dropped 2 bases and J dropped 0 bases, with 11 bases sitting between them. CDR3 protein: CASSLSGYASYEQYF. The CDR3 DNA is TGTGCCAGCAGCTTATCAGGGTACGCCTCCTACGAGCAGTACTTC.

V usage is TRBV18 and J usage is TRBJ1-1; D may be TRBD1 (5 bases). The CDR3 is 14 residues long. Trimming cost V 3 bases and J 5 bases, with 13 bases left between them. Germline values: CDR1 KGHSH, CDR2 LQKENI. CDR3 sequence (DNA): TGTGCCAGCTCACCCATGGGGCGCGAAACTGAAGCTTTCTTT. Amino acid sequence: CASSPMGRETEAFF.

This clone is a singleton in its sample. The J gene is TRBJ2-7, the V gene TRBV5-5, with D hard to call. CDR1 and CDR2 from the germline V gene are SGHKS and YYEKEE (reference sequence). V was clipped by 1 base and J by 3 bases, with 11 bases between them. CDR3 length: 14 residues. The CDR3 here is CASSLTLGDYEQYF. In nucleotides, the CDR3 is TGTGCCAGCAGCTTGACGCTAGGAGACTACGAGCAGTACTTC. The complete variable domain, with remaining parts taken from reference TRBV5-5 and TRBJ2-7, reads DAGVTQSPTHLIKTRGQQVTLRCSPISGHKSVSWYQQVLGQGPQFIFQYYEKEERGRGNFPDRFSARQFPNYSSELNVNALLLGDSALYLCASSLTLGDYEQYFGPGTRLTVT.

This clone was seen a few times. The chain joins TRBV29-1 to TRBJ2-1; D gene ambiguous. CDR3 length: 11 amino acids. The ends were cut back, 7 bases at V and 9 bases at J, with 13 bases in the middle. Per germline, CDR1 SQVTM and CDR2 ANQGSEA. The CDR3 sequence: CSAQKPGEQFF. The CDR3 DNA sequence: TGCAGCGCCCAAAAGCCGGGTGAGCAGTTCTTC.

In its sample, this clone was seen once. The chain has TRBV27 and TRBJ1-2; TRBD1 matches at 8 bases. CDR1 and CDR2 (germline): MNHEY, SMNVEV (reference sequence). J gave up 6 bases and V 5 bases, and 14 bases lay outside the gene matches. The CDR3 contains 16 residues. CDR3 nucleotide sequence: TGTGCCAGCAGTCCAGGACAGGGCTTTTTTATGAATGGCTACACCTTC. Amino acid sequence: CASSPGQGFFMNGYTF.

In this sample, this clone turned up a few times. The chain has TRBV10-3 and TRBJ2-7; TRBD2 might be the D (6 bases). V was shortened by 8 bases and J by 0 bases, with 17 bases between the two germline ends. The CDR3 sequence is 15 residues long. From germline, CDR1 is ENHRY and CDR2 SYGVKD. CDR3 protein: CAIGPGDGSSYEQYF. The DNA of the CDR3 is TGTGCCATCGGCCCGGGGGACGGTAGCTCCTACGAGCAGTACTTC.

This clone turned up a few times. The rearrangement links TRBV10-3 to TRBJ2-3; weak D call: TRBD1 (6 bases). With 5 bases removed from V and 6 bases from J, the gap between germline ends came to 18 bases. Germline CDR1 ENHRY, CDR2 SYGVKD. The CDR3 runs 15 residues. CDR3 nucleotide sequence: TGTGCCATCAGTAATTGGGACACCACCCAGGATACGCAGTATTTT. As protein: CAISNWDTTQDTQYF.

The rearrangement joins TRBV5-8 to TRBJ2-7, with D hard to call. Germline CDR1 is SGHTS and CDR2 is YDEGEE. V lost 0 bases, J lost 9 bases, and 13 bases lay in between. CDR3 length equals 13 residues. CDR3 amino acids: CASSLGPSRGQYF. The CDR3 nucleotides read TGTGCCAGCAGCTTGGGCCCGTCTAGAGGGCAGTACTTC.

This rearrangement joins TRBV7-6 to TRBJ2-3; 8 bases are shared with TRBD2. Germline trimming cut 0 bases from V and 6 bases from J; bases unmatched to any gene: 8. The CDR3 is 16 residues long. Germline CDR1 SGHVS, CDR2 FNYEAQ. This chain's CDR3 is CASSLARRAGDDTQYF. As DNA, the CDR3 is TGTGCCAGCAGCTTAGCGCGGAGAGCGGGAGACGATACGCAGTATTTT.

In its sample, this clone was seen once. The V and J genes are TRBV7-3 and TRBJ2-1; D perhaps matches TRBD1 (5 bases). The germline V and J ends were trimmed by 5 bases and 0 bases, with 11 bases remaining between them. The CDR3 is 15 amino acids. Germline V CDR1 and CDR2: SGHTA, FQGTGA. CDR3 sequence: CASSPQASSYNEQFF. The CDR3 nucleotides read TGTGCCAGCAGCCCACAGGCAAGCTCCTACAATGAGCAGTTCTTC.

To note about this clone: Other DNA sequences in this sample translate to the same CDR3. The chain combines TRBV7-3 with TRBJ2-1, with no clear D. The CDR3 totals 13 residues. Germline-derived CDR1 and CDR2 are SGHTA and FQGTGA. Trimming took off 5 bases at V and 4 bases at J, with 9 bases between the two ends. The CDR3: CASSPYSYNEQFF. CDR3 in DNA: TGTGCCAGCAGCCCATACTCTTACAATGAGCAGTTCTTC.

The V gene is TRBV7-9, the J gene TRBJ2-5; 8 nucleotides agree with TRBD1. The CDR3 covers 15 residues. Germline assignment: CDR1 SEHNR and CDR2 FQNEAQ (reference sequence). J gave up 4 bases and V 5 bases, and 9 bases lay outside the gene matches. CDR3 DNA: TGTGCCAGCAGCCTAAGACAGGGGAGAGGAGAGACCCAGTACTTC. Translated, it gives CASSLRQGRGETQYF.

This clone was observed a handful of times. CDR3 DNA: TGCGCCAGCAGCTTGACAGGGCTAAATGAAAAACTGTTTTTT. This translates into CASSLTGLNEKLFF. The chain has TRBV4-1 and TRBJ1-4, with 7 bases identical to TRBD1. This CDR3 region has 14 residues. Trimming cost V 5 bases and J 5 bases; bases outside gene matches: 5. Germline V gene lookup returns CDR1 MGHRA and CDR2 YSYEKL.

The CDR3 DNA reads TGTGCCAGCTCACCATTGAAGGCCCCGGGGACAGGGAAACAATATGGCTACACCTTC. It yields the protein CASSPLKAPGTGKQYGYTF. The gene calls are TRBV18 and TRBJ1-2, with TRBD1 identical over 9 bases. Looked up from germline, CDR1 is KGHSH and CDR2 is LQKENI. V shed 2 bases, J shed 5 bases, and the junction held 18 bases outside the gene matches. The length of the CDR3 is 19 residues.

The CDR3 nucleotides read TGCGCCAGCAGCCAACCAAACAGGGGAAAAACCTACAATGAGCAGTTCTTC. The encoded protein is CASSQPNRGKTYNEQFF. The rearrangement uses TRBV5-1 and TRBJ2-1; 7 positions agree with TRBD1. The CDR3 is 17 residues long. After removal of 4 bases from V and 2 bases from J, the junction contained 12 bases not matched to a gene. The germline gives CDR1 SGHRS, CDR2 YFSETQ. The full variable domain, completed using reference TRBV5-1 and TRBJ2-1, is KAGVTQTPRYLIKTRGQQVTLSCSPISGHRSVSWYQQTPGQGLQFLFEYFSETQRNKGNFPGRFSGRQFSNSRSEMNVSTLELGDSALYLCASSQPNRGKTYNEQFFGPGTRLTVL.

The chain has TRBV6-6 and TRBJ2-5, with 12 nucleotides matching TRBD1. CDR3 length: 16 amino acids. Trimming at V came to 7 bases and at J to 0 bases, leaving 6 bases not matched to a gene. In germline, CDR1 is MNHNY, CDR2 SVGAGI (reference sequence). The CDR3, as DNA: TGTGCCAGCAACGACGGGACAGGGGGCTACCAAGAGACCCAGTACTTC. Its protein product is CASNDGTGGYQETQYF.

The V gene is TRBV7-2, the J gene TRBJ1-2; 7 positions match TRBD1. Per germline, CDR1 SGHTA and CDR2 FQGNSA. This CDR3 is 13 amino acids long. Trimming at V came to 1 base and at J to 8 bases, leaving 4 bases not matched to a gene. CDR3 bases: TGTGCCAGCAGCTTAGTCGACAGGGCGGGCTACACCTTC. Translating it yields CASSLVDRAGYTF.

The chain recombines TRBV7-9 with TRBJ1-1, with D unclear. The CDR3 loop spans 13 amino acids. V lost 8 bases to trimming and J lost 1 base, with 11 bases between them. Germline V CDR1 and CDR2: SEHNR, FQNEAQ (reference sequence). This chain's CDR3 is CASGPGENTEAFF. The CDR3 coding sequence is TGTGCCAGCGGACCCGGGGAGAACACTGAAGCTTTCTTT.

In this sample, this clone turned up a few times. This sequence joins TRBV6-5 and TRBJ2-2, with D possibly being TRBD1 (5 bases). Germline CDR1 and CDR2: MNHEY and SVGAGI. This CDR3 is built from 13 residues. V lost 8 bases and J 6 bases, leaving 13 bases between the germline ends. The CDR3 region is CASVSRAAGELFF. The DNA of the CDR3 is TGTGCCAGCGTGAGCAGGGCTGCCGGGGAGCTGTTTTTT.

This clone has just a few counts. The rearrangement joins TRBV27 to TRBJ1-2; 9 bases are shared with TRBD1. The CDR3 sequence is 17 residues long. V lost 7 bases and J lost 2; bases outside the gene matches: 14. CDR1 and CDR2 from the germline V gene are MNHEY and SMNVEV (reference sequence). The CDR3 DNA sequence: TGTGCCAGCAACACCCTACAGGGGGCGCGAGGGAACTATGGCTACACCTTC. This gives the protein CASNTLQGARGNYGYTF.

This clone was seen just once. This chain connects TRBV4-1 to TRBJ1-6, with 7 nucleotides matching TRBD1. Germline-derived CDR1 and CDR2 are MGHRA and YSYEKL. V gave up 4 bases and J gave up 0 bases; unmatched junction bases: 9. This CDR3 comprises 18 residues. The CDR3 nucleotides are TGCGCCAGCAGCCTCCCTGGACAGGTGATCTCCTATAATTCACCCCTCCACTTT. Its translation: CASSLPGQVISYNSPLHF.

This clone was counted only a few times. The J gene is TRBJ2-3, the V gene TRBV5-8, with D unclear. Trimming stripped 0 bases from V and 3 bases from J, with 5 bases between. The length of the CDR3 is 13 residues. Germline V gene lookup returns CDR1 SGHTS and CDR2 YDEGEE. The CDR3 protein is CASSLVGTDTQYF. The CDR3 bases are TGTGCCAGCAGCTTGGTCGGGACAGATACGCAGTATTTT.